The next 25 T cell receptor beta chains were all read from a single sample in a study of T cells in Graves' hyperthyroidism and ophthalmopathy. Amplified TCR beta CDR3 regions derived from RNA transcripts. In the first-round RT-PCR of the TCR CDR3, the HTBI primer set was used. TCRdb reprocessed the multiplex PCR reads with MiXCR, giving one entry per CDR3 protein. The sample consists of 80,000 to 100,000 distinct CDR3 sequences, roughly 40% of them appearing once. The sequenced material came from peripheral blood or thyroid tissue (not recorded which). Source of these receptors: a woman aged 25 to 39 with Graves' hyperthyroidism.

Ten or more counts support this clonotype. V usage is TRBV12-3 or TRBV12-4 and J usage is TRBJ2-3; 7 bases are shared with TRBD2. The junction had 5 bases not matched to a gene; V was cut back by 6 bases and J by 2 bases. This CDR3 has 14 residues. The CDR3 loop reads CASSRTRVTDTQYF. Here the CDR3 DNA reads TGTGCCAGCAGCCGGACTAGAGTCACAGATACGCAGTATTTT.

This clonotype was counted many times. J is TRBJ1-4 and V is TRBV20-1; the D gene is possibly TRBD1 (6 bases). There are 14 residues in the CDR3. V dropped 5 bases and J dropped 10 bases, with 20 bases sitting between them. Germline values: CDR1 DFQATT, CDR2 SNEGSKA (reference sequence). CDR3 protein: CSAPPTHLGGKLFF. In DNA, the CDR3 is TGCAGTGCTCCGCCGACCCACTTAGGGGGAAAACTGTTTTTT.

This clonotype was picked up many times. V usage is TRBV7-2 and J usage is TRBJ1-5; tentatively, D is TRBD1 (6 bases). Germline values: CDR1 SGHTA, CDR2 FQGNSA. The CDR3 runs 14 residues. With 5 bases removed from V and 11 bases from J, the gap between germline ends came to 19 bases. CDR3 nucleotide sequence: TGTGCCAGCAGCCTACGGACAGAGTCAAAGGCCCAGCATTTT. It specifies CASSLRTESKAQHF.

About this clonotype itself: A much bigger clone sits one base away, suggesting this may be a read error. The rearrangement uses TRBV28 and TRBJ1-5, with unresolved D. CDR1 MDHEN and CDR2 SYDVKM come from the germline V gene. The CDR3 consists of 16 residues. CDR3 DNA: TGTGCCAGCGGTTTGGTCCCCCAGGAGAGCAATCAGCCCCAGCATTTT. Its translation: CASGLVPQESNQPQHF.

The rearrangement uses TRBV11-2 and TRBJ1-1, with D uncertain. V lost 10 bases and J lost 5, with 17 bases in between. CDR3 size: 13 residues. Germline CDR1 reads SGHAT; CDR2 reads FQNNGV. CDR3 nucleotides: TGTGCCACCGGCTTAGGAGGCTGGACTGAAGCTTTCTTT. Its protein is CATGLGGWTEAFF.

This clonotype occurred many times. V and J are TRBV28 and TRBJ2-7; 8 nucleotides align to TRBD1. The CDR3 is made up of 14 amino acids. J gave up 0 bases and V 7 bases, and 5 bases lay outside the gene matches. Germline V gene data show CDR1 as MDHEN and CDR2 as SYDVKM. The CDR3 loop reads CASIGTGSSYEQYF. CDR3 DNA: TGTGCCAGCATCGGGACAGGAAGCTCCTACGAGCAGTACTTC.

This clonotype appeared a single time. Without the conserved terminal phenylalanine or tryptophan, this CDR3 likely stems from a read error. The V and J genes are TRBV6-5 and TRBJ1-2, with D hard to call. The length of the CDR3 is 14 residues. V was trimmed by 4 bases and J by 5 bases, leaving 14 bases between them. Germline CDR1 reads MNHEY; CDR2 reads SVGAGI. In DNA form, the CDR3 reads TGTGCCAGCAGTTCCTCCATGGTGGGGTATGGCTACACCCTC. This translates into CASSSSMVGYGYTL.

CDR3 DNA sequence: TGTGCCAGCAGCGACCGTACAGGGGAGAACACCGGGGAGCTGTTTTTT. Amino acids: CASSDRTGENTGELFF. The chain carries TRBV7-9 and TRBJ2-2, with 7 nucleotides matching TRBD1. The germline V gene encodes CDR1 SEHNR and CDR2 FQNEAQ (reference sequence). Trimming cost V 5 bases and J 1 base; bases outside gene matches: 7. This CDR3 has 16 amino acids.

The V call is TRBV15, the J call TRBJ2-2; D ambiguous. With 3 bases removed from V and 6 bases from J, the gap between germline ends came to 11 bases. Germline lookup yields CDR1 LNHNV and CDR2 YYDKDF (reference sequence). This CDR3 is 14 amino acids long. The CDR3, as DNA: TGTGCCACCAGCAGTCCCGAGGCGGCCGGGGAGCTGTTTTTT. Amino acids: CATSSPEAAGELFF.

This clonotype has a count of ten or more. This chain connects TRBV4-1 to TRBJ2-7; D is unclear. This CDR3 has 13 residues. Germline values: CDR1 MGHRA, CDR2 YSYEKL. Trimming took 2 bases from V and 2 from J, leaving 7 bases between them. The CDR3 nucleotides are TGCGCCAGCAGCCAAAATACACCCTACGAGCAGTACTTC. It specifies CASSQNTPYEQYF.

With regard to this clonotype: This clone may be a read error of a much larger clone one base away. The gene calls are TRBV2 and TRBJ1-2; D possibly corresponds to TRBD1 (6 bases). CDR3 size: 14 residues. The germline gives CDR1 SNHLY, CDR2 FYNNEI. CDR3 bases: TGTGCCAGCAGTTTATGGGGGGCTGGGTATGGCTGCACCTTC. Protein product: CASSLWGAGYGCTF.

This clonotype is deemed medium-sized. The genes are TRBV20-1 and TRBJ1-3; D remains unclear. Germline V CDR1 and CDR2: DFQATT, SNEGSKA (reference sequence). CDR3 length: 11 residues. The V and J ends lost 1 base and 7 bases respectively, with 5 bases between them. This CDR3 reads CSARGRNTIYF. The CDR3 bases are TGCAGTGCTAGAGGGCGTAACACCATATATTTT.

The CDR3 bases are TGTGCCAGCAGTTTAACTTGGGGATATATTGGTGAGCCCCAGCATTTT. Translation: CASSLTWGYIGEPQHF. The chain is built from TRBV28 and TRBJ1-5; the D is unclear. V was cut by 2 bases and J by 8 bases, with 19 bases left in between. This CDR3 comprises 16 residues. CDR1 and CDR2 (germline): MDHEN, SYDVKM. Supplemented by reference TRBV28 and TRBJ1-5, the full variable domain reads DVKVTQSSRYLVKRTGEKVFLECVQDMDHENMFWYRQDPGLGLRLIYFSYDVKMKEKGDIPEGYSVSREKKERFSLILESASTNQTSMYLCASSLTWGYIGEPQHFGDGTRLSIL.

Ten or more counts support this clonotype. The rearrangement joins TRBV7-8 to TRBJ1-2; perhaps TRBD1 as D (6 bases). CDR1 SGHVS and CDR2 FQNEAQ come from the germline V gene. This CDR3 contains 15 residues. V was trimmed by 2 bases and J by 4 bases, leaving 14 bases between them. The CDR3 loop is CASSLQRGQGYGYTF. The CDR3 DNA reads TGTGCCAGCAGCTTACAGCGGGGGCAGGGCTATGGCTACACCTTC. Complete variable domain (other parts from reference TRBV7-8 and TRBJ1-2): GAGVSQSPRYKVAKRGQDVALRCDPISGHVSLFWYQQALGQGPEFLTYFQNEAQLDKSGLPSDRFFAERPEGSVSTLKIQRTQQEDSAVYLCASSLQRGQGYGYTFGSGTRLTVV.

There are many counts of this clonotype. The CDR3 DNA is TGTGCCAGCAGCTCCCGAGAGGGAGGTAACACTGAAGCTTTCTTT. Protein product: CASSSREGGNTEAFF. The chain has TRBV7-6 and TRBJ1-1; no reliable D call. CDR1 and CDR2 from the germline V gene are SGHVS and FNYEAQ. Trimming removed 4 bases at V and 2 bases at J, with 14 bases between. The CDR3 runs 15 residues.

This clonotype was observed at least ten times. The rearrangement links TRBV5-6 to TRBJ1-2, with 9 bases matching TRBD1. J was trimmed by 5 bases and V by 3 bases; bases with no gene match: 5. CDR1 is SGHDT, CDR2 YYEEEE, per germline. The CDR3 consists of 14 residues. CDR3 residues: CASSSRQGGYGYTF. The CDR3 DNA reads TGTGCCAGCAGCTCGAGACAGGGGGGATATGGCTACACCTTC.

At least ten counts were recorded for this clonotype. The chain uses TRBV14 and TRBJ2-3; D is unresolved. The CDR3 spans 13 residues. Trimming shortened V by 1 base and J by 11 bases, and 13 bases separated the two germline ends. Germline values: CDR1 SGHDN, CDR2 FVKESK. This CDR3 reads CASSQGGSSRQYF. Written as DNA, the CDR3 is TGTGCCAGCAGCCAAGGCGGTAGCTCGAGGCAGTATTTT. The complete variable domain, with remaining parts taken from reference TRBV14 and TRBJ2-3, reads EAGVTQFPSHSVIEKGQTVTLRCDPISGHDNLYWYRRVMGKEIKFLLHFVKESKQDESGMPNNRFLAERTGGTYSTLKVQPAELEDSGVYFCASSQGGSSRQYFGPGTRLTVL.

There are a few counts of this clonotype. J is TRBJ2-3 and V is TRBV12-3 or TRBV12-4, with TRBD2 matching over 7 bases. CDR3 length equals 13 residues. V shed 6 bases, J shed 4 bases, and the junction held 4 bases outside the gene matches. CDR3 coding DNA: TGTGCCAGCAGACCCACTAGCGCAGATACGCAGTATTTT. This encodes CASRPTSADTQYF.

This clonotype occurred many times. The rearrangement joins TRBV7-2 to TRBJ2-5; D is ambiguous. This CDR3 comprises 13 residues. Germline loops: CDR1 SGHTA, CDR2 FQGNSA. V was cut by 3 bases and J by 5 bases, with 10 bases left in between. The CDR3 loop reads CASSLPRSETQYF. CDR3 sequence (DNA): TGTGCCAGCAGCTTGCCTAGGTCGGAGACCCAGTACTTC.

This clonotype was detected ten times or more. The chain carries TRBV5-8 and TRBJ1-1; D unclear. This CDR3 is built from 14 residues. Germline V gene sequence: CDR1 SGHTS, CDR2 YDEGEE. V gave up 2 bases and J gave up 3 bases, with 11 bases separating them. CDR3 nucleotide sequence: TGTGCCAGCAGCTTCGGCCGGCGGGACACTGAAGCTTTCTTT. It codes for CASSFGRRDTEAFF.

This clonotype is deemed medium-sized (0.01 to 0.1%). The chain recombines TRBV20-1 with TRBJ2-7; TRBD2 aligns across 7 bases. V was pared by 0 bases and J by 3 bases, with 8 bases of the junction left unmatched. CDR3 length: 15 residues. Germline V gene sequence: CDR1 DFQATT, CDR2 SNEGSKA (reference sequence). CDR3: CSARDKGLGYYEQYF. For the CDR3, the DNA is TGCAGTGCTAGAGATAAAGGACTAGGCTACTACGAGCAGTACTTC.

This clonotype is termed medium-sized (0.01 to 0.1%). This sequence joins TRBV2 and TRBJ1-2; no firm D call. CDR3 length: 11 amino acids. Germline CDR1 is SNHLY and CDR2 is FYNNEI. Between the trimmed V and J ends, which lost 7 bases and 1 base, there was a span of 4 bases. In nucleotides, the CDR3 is TGTGCCAGCATGTATAACTATGGCTACACCTTC. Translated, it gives CASMYNYGYTF.

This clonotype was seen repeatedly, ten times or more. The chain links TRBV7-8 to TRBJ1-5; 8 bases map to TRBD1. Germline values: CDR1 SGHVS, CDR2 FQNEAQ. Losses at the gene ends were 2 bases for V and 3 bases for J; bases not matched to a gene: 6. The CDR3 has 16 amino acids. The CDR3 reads CASSLLTGANNQPQHF. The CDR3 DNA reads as TGTGCCAGCAGCTTACTGACAGGGGCAAACAATCAGCCCCAGCATTTT.

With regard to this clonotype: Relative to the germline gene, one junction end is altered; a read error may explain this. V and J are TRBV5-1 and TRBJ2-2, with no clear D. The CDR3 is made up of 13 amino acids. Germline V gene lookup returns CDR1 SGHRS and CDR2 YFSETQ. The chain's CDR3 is CAGSFSNTGELFF. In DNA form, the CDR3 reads TGCGCCGGCAGCTTTAGCAACACCGGGGAGCTGTTTTTT.

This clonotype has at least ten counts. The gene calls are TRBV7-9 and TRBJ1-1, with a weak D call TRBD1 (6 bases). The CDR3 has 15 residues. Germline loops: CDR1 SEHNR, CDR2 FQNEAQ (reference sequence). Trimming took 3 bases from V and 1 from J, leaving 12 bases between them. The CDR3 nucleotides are TGTGCCAGCAGCTTTTCAGGGGCCGGGAACACTGAAGCTTTCTTT. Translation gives CASSFSGAGNTEAFF.